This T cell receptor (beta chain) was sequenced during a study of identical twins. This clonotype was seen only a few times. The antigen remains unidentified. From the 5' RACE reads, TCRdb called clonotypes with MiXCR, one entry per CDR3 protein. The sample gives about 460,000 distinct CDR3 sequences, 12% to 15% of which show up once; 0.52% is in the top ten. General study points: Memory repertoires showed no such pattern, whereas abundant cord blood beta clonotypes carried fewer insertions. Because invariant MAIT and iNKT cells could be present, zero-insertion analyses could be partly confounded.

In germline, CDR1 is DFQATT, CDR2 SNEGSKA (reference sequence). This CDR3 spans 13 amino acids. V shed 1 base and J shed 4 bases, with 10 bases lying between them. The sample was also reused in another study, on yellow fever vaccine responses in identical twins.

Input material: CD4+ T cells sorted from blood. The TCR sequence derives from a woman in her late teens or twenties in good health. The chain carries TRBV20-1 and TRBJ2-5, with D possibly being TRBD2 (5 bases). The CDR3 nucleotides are TGCAGTGCTAGAGTTGTGGGGAGAGAGACCCAGTACTTC. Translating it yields CSARVVGRETQYF.